These 14 T cell receptor beta chains came from one sample sequenced in a study of blood T cell repertoires in COVID-19. Clones were read by immunoSEQ multiplex PCR, and TCRdb kept only the in-frame ones, dropping some. The sample yields almost 400,000 clones, approximately 88% seen once. The sample taken for sequencing was PBMCs or T cells enriched from blood (not recorded which). The receptor set was obtained from a woman aged 25 to 39 with acute COVID-19.

The V gene is TRBV27, the J gene TRBJ1-2; D may be TRBD1 (6 bases). Germline CDR1 is MNHEY and CDR2 is SMNVEV (reference sequence). This CDR3 has 17 amino acids. Trimming shortened V by 5 bases and J by 0 bases, and 19 bases separated the two germline ends. In DNA form, the CDR3 reads TGTGCCAGCAGTCCCCAGGTCGGGGGGGGCGCTAACTATGGCTACACCTTC. The encoded protein is CASSPQVGGGANYGYTF.

The CDR3 DNA reads TGTGCCAGCGTCGGACAGGTGATCCTTTCACCCCTCCACTTT. Translated: CASVGQVILSPLHF. The chain is built from TRBV2 and TRBJ1-6, with 7 positions matching TRBD1. Trimming cost V 8 bases and J 9 bases; bases outside gene matches: 10. CDR1 is SNHLY, CDR2 FYNNEI, per germline. The CDR3 totals 14 residues.

V is TRBV19 and J is TRBJ2-7, with 11 bases aligning to TRBD1. CDR1 and CDR2 from the germline V gene are LNHDA and SQIVND (reference sequence). After removal of 1 base from V and 5 bases from J, the junction contained 4 bases not matched to a gene. The CDR3 length is 15 residues. CDR3 bases: TGTGCCAGTAGTATAGGGACAGGGGGCGGCGACGAGCAGTACTTC. Its protein is CASSIGTGGGDEQYF.

J is TRBJ2-7 and V is TRBV4-3, with D perhaps matching TRBD2 (6 bases). This CDR3 has 14 amino acids. With 0 bases removed from V and 5 bases from J, the gap between germline ends came to 11 bases. Per the germline V gene, CDR1 is LGHNA and CDR2 is YSLEER. DNA for the CDR3: TGCGCCAGCAGCCAAGAAAAGCGGGTTGACGAGCAGTACTTC. It yields the protein CASSQEKRVDEQYF.

The gene calls are TRBV7-3 and TRBJ2-5, with 10 bases that match TRBD2. Germline V gene lookup returns CDR1 SGHTA and CDR2 FQGTGA. V was pared by 5 bases and J by 2 bases, with 8 bases of the junction left unmatched. The CDR3 contains 16 residues. The CDR3 loop reads CASSAAGAGGQETQYF. The CDR3 nucleotides read TGTGCCAGCAGCGCCGCCGGAGCGGGGGGGCAAGAGACCCAGTACTTC.

The chain recombines TRBV3-1 (or the pseudogene TRBV3-2) with TRBJ2-1; a possible D gene is TRBD2 (6 bases). The CDR3 length is 16 residues. Germline-derived CDR1 and CDR2 are LGHDT and YNNKEL (reference sequence). With 4 bases removed from V and 0 bases from J, the gap between germline ends came to 13 bases. The CDR3 bases are TGTGCCAGCAGCCGAGGGACTCGCCTCTCCTACAATGAGCAGTTCTTC. It translates to CASSRGTRLSYNEQFF.

The chain combines TRBV27 with TRBJ1-5; 8 bases agree with TRBD1. The CDR3 is 16 amino acids. Trimming removed 6 bases from V and 2 bases from J; junction bases left unmatched: 9. The germline CDR1 and CDR2 sequences are MNHEY and SMNVEV (reference sequence). The CDR3 region has the DNA TGTGCCAGCAGCCCTGACAGGGGTCGTGGCAATCAGCCCCAGCATTTT. Translating it yields CASSPDRGRGNQPQHF.

This clone was counted a single time. This chain links TRBV9 with TRBJ1-3; D not resolved. The germline gives CDR1 SGDLS, CDR2 YYNGEE. V was cut by 0 bases and J by 8 bases, with 9 bases left in between. This CDR3 is built from 13 residues. The CDR3 protein is CASSVETSDTIYF. As DNA, the CDR3 is TGTGCCAGCAGCGTAGAAACCTCGGACACCATATATTTT.

This chain uses TRBV7-2 with TRBJ2-2, with D tentatively TRBD2 (7 bases). Deletions cut 4 bases from V and 4 bases from J, with 13 bases between. Germline CDR1 reads SGHTA; CDR2 reads FQGNSA. The CDR3 extends over 15 amino acids. This CDR3 reads CASSWGGPGTGELFF. The CDR3 nucleotides are TGTGCCAGCAGCTGGGGGGGGCCCGGCACCGGGGAGCTGTTTTTT.

This chain links TRBV5-5 with TRBJ1-1, with D possibly TRBD1 on 5 matching bases. V lost 4 bases, J lost 10 bases, and 17 bases lay in between. The CDR3 contains 13 residues. The germline gives CDR1 SGHKS, CDR2 YYEKEE (reference sequence). This CDR3 is CASSPDGGRGAFF. The CDR3 region has the DNA TGTGCCAGCAGCCCGGACGGGGGTAGAGGAGCTTTCTTT.

The J gene is TRBJ2-3, the V gene TRBV29-1, with TRBD2 identical over 9 bases. CDR3 length equals 14 residues. After removal of 4 bases from V and 5 bases from J, the junction contained 7 bases not matched to a gene. The germline CDR1 and CDR2 sequences are SQVTM and ANQGSEA. The CDR3 spells CSVARAGGLDTQYF. CDR3 coding DNA: TGCAGCGTTGCGCGAGCGGGGGGCCTAGATACGCAGTATTTT.

The gene calls are TRBV5-1 and TRBJ1-2; D call uncertain. The V end was cut by 3 bases, the J end by 4 bases, with 16 bases between. CDR1 is SGHRS, CDR2 YFSETQ, per germline. The CDR3 loop spans 15 amino acids. CDR3 coding DNA: TGCGCCAGCAGCTCAGATCACCGTGAGGGCTATGGCTACACCTTC. Its protein is CASSSDHREGYGYTF.

V gene TRBV27 combines with J gene TRBJ2-1, with D possibly matching TRBD1 (6 bases). This CDR3 region has 15 residues. The germline V gene has CDR1 MNHEY and CDR2 SMNVEV (reference sequence). With 6 bases removed from V and 0 bases from J, the gap between germline ends came to 12 bases. This CDR3 is CASSTGTRSYNEQFF. CDR3 DNA sequence: TGTGCCAGCAGCACCGGGACACGCTCCTACAATGAGCAGTTCTTC.

This chain links TRBV7-2 with TRBJ2-3; 8 nucleotides align to TRBD2. The J segment lost 7 bases and the V segment lost 4 bases, leaving 13 bases of the junction unmatched. Germline values: CDR1 SGHTA, CDR2 FQGNSA. CDR3 length equals 16 residues. CDR3 DNA sequence: TGTGCCAGCAGCTCTTTCGGGGGGGCGTATGGGAATACGCAGTATTTT. Translating it yields CASSSFGGAYGNTQYF.